The clone carrying this T cell receptor beta chain turned up a few times. V shed 2 bases and J shed 7 bases, with 12 bases lying between them. The CDR3 is 15 residues long. Germline loops: CDR1 MGHDK, CDR2 SYGVNS. TCRdb used MiXCR to reprocess the RT-PCR reads, holding one entry per CDR3 protein. The sample has about a million distinct CDR3 sequences; under 20% are singletons. This record belongs to a study of patients and donors after allogeneic stem cell transplantation. Sequencing used blood, either unsorted or a sorted T cell fraction (not recorded which). The chain carries TRBV25-1 and TRBJ1-6; maybe TRBD1 (5 bases). The receptor was isolated from a human donor who was either an allogeneic HSCT recipient or a stem cell or donor lymphocyte infusion donor (not recorded which). It is not recorded whose cells these are; they may come from a transplant donor. The CDR3 region is CASSEAWGENSPLHF. The CDR3 bases are TGTGCCAGCAGTGAAGCTTGGGGGGAGAATTCACCCCTCCACTTT. Drawing the rest from reference TRBV25-1 and TRBJ1-6, the complete variable domain is EADIYQTPRYLVIGTGKKITLECSQTMGHDKMYWYQQDPGMELHLIHYSYGVNSTEKGDLSSESTVSRIRTEHFPLTLESARPSHTSQYLCASSEAWGENSPLHFGNGTRLTVT.